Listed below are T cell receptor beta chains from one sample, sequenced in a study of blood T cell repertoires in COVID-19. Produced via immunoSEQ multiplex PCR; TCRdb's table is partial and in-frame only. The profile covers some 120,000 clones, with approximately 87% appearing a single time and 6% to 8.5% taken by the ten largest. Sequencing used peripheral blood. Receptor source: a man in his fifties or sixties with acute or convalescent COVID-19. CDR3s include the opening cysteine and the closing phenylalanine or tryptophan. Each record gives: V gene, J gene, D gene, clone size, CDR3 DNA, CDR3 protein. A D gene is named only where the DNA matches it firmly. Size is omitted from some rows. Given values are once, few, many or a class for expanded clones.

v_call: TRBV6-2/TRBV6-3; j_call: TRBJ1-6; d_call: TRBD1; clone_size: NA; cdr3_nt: TGTGCCAGCAGCAGGAACACAGGGGATTCACCCCTCCACTTT; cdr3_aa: CASSRNTGDSPLHF
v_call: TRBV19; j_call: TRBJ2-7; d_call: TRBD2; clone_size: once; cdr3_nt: TGTGCCAGTCCCCCGGGGGAGGGGATTTACGAGCAGTACTTC; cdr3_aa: CASPPGEGIYEQYF
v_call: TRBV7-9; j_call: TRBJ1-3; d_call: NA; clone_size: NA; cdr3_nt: TGTGCCTACCCCAGGGAAGGGCAAAACACCATATATTTT; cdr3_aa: CAYPREGQNTIYF
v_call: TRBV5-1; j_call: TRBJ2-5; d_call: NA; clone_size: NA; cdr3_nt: TGCGCCAGCAGCTTGGATCTCGGCCAAGAGACCCAGTACTTC; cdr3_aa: CASSLDLGQETQYF
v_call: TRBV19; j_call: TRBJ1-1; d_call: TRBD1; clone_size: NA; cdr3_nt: TGTGCCAGTAGGACCGGCGGGACAGGGATTGAAGCTTTCTTT; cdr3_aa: CASRTGGTGIEAFF
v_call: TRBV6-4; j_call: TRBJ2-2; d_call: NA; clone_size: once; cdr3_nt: TGTGCCAGCAGTGACTCACAGGACACCGGGGAGCTGTTTTTT; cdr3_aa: CASSDSQDTGELFF
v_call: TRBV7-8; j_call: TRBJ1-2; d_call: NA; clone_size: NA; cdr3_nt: TGTGCCAGCAGCTTTAATCAGGGTGGCTATGGCTACACCTTC; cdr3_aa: CASSFNQGGYGYTF
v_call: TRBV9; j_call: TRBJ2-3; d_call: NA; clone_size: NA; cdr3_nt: TGTGCCAGCAGCGTAGCTGGCACAGATACGCAGTATTTT; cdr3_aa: CASSVAGTDTQYF
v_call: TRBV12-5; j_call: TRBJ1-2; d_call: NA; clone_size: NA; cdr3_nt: TGTGCTAGTGGTTTGAGGGGGTTCGGCTACACCTTC; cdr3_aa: CASGLRGFGYTF
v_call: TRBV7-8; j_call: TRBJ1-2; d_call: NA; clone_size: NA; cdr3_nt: TGTGCCAGCAGCTCCCGGAGGCTAGGCTATGGCTACACCTTC; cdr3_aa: CASSSRRLGYGYTF
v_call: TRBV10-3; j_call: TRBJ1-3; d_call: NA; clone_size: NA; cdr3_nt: TGTGCCACTAATCAGGTTAGCTCTGGAAACACCATATATTTT; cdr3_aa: CATNQVSSGNTIYF
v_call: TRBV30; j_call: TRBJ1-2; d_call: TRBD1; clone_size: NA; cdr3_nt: TGTGCCGTGTTGCCCGACAGGGGGCGAAGCTATGGCTACACCTTC; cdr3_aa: CAVLPDRGRSYGYTF
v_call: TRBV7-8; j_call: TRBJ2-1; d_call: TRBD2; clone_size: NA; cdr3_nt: TGTGCCAGCAGGAAGAGAGGGGCGGGAGTCAATGAGCAGTTCTTC; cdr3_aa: CASRKRGAGVNEQFF
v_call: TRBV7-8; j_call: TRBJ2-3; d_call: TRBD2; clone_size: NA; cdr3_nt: TGTGCCAGCAGCTTTGTAGCGGGAGATACGGATACGCAGTATTTT; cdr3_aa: CASSFVAGDTDTQYF
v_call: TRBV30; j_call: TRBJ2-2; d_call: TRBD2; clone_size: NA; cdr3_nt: TGTGCCTGGAGTGCCGGACTAGCGAACACCGGGGAGCTGTTTTTT; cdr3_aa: CAWSAGLANTGELFF
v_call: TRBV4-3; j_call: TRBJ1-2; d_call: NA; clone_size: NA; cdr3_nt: TGCGCCAGCAGCCAAGGGCAGGGTGGCTACACCTTC; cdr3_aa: CASSQGQGGYTF
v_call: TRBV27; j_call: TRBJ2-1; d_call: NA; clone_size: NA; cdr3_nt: TGTGCCAGCAGTCTCGGCGCAGGGCCCATGGTATGGGTTGAGCAGTTCTTC; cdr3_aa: CASSLGAGPMVWVEQFF
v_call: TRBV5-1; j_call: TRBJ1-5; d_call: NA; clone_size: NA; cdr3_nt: TGCGCCAGCAGCTTTGAGGGCTTCAATAGCAATCAGCCCCAGCATTTT; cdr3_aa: CASSFEGFNSNQPQHF
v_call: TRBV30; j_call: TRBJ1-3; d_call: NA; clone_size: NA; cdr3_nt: TGTGCCTGGAGTGCCCCCGACAGGTTCTCTGGAAACACCATATATTTT; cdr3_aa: CAWSAPDRFSGNTIYF
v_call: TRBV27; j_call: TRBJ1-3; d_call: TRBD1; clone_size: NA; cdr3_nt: TGTGCCAGCAGTCTGCAGCCGGGACAGGGGCCTGGAAACACCATATATTTT; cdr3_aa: CASSLQPGQGPGNTIYF
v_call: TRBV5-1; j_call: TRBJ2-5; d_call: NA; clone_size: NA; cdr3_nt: TGCGCCAGCAGCTTGGGACGGGTCCAAGAGACCCAGTACTTC; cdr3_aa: CASSLGRVQETQYF
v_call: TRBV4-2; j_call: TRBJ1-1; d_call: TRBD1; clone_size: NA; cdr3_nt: TGTGCCAGCAGCCTCGGAACAGGGGGCCTGAACACTGAAGCTTTCTTT; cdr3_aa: CASSLGTGGLNTEAFF
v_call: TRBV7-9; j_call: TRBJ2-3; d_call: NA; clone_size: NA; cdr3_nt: TGTGCCAGCAGCTTAGCCCGGCGGCACGACACAGATACGCAGTATTTT; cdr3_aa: CASSLARRHDTDTQYF
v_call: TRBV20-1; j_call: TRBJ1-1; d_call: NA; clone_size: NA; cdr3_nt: TGCAGTGCTAGAGTGGCGGCTGAAGCTTTCTTT; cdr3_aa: CSARVAAEAFF
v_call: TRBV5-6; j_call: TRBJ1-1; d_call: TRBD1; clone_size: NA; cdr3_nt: TGTGCCAGCACCACAATGACAGGGGGCGTTACTGAAGCTTTCTTT; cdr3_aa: CASTTMTGGVTEAFF
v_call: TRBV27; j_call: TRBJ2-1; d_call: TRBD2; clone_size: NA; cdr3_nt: TGTGCCAGCAAGGGCCGGACTAGCGGGAGGGGCGGCAATGAGCAGTTCTTC; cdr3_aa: CASKGRTSGRGGNEQFF
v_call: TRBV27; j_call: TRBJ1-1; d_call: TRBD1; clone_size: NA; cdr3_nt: TGTGCCAGCAGTTCAGTGACAGGGGTGCGAGGGACTGAAGCTTTCTTT; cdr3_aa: CASSSVTGVRGTEAFF
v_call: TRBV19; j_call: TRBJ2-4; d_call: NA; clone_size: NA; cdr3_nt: TGTGCCAGTAGTATAGATCGGCAGGGGGGAACCCTCAAAAACATTCAGTACTTC; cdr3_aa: CASSIDRQGGTLKNIQYF
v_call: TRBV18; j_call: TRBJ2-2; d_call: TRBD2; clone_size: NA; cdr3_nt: TGTGCCAGCTCACCAACCCTAGCGGGAGCGGAGGCCGGGGAGCTGTTTTTT; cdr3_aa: CASSPTLAGAEAGELFF
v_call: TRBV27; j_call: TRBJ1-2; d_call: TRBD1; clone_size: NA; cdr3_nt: TGTGCCAGCAGTTTCCGGGACAGCTATGGCTACACCTTC; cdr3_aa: CASSFRDSYGYTF
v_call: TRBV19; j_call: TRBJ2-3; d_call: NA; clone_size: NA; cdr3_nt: TGTGCCAGTAGCTCTACAGGGCTAAGGAGCACAGATACGCAGTATTTT; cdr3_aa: CASSSTGLRSTDTQYF
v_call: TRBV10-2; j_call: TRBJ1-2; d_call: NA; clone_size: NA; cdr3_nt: TGCGCCAGCAGTGAGACAGGGAAGAAGTGGCGCTACACCTTC; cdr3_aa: CASSETGKKWRYTF
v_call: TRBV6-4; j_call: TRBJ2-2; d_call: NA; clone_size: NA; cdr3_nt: TGTGCCAGCAGTAGCGGGAACACCGGGGAGCTGTTTTTT; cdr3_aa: CASSSGNTGELFF
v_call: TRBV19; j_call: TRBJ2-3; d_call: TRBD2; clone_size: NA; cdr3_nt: TGTGCCAGTAGTATGGGAGCGGGACTCACAGATACGCAGTATTTT; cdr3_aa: CASSMGAGLTDTQYF
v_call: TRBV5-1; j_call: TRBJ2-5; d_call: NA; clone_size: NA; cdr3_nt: TGCGCCAGCAGCCCCCGACCAGGGCAAGAGACCCAGTACTTC; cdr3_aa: CASSPRPGQETQYF
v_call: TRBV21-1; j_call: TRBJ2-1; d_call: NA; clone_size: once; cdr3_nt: TGTGCCAGCAGATACGGACTAGCGGGAGTACCCTATGAGCAGTTCTTC; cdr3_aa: CASRYGLAGVPYEQFF
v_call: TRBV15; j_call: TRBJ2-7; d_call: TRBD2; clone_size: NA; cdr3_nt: TGTGCCACCAGCTCGGGACTAGCGGGAGTAGAAGAGCAGTACTTC; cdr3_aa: CATSSGLAGVEEQYF
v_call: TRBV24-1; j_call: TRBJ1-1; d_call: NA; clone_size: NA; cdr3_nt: TGTGCCACCAGCGGGGGGATGAACACTGAAGCTTTCTTT; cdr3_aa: CATSGGMNTEAFF
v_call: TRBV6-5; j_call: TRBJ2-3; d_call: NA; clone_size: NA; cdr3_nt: TGTGCCAGCAGTCGCAGGGGTGCAGATACGCAGTATTTT; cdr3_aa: CASSRRGADTQYF
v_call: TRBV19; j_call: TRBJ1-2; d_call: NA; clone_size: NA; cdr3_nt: TGTGCCAGCCGACAGAAAGATGGGTTAGGCTACACCTTC; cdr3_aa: CASRQKDGLGYTF